The sequence of this T cell receptor (beta chain) was determined in a study of blood T cell repertoires in COVID-19. In the study overall: Some COVID-19 samples were acute and others convalescent; all came from the United States, Italy and Spain. Sample material is recorded as cDNA or gDNA derived from T cells, B-cell-depleted T cells, or PBMCs.

Methods used by the authors: Amplifying reference gene primers gave estimates of nucleated cell counts. Measured with immunoSEQ multiplex PCR; TCRdb has only the in-frame clones, and not every one. The D gene and trimming were derived from the DNA, and the V and J assignments and clone size from that table. Of 270,000 or so clones in the sample, 83% were seen once. Germline V gene data show CDR1 as MRHNA and CDR2 as SNTAGT. Trimming removed 4 bases from V and 5 bases from J, with 11 bases in between. This CDR3 comprises 13 residues. This clone has a single count. The sequence was obtained from a woman aged 50 to 60 who had recovered from COVID-19. The chain has TRBV6-4 and TRBJ1-1; no clear D. The sequenced sample was peripheral blood. This CDR3 is CASSVGVDTEAFF. The CDR3 DNA is TGTGCCAGCAGTGTCGGGGTCGATACTGAAGCTTTCTTT.